The clone carrying this T cell receptor (beta chain) was observed a few times. The antigen is unknown. The study reverse transcribed the entire isolated RNA, so it sequenced expressed TCRB transcripts. Libraries were prepared by immunoSEQ multiplex PCR; TCRdb keeps only in-frame clonotypes and omits some of them. The top ten clones hold less than 0.5% of a sample with about 340,000 clones, 7.5% to 9% of them seen once. The sample originates from a study of beta chain features in type 1 diabetes. Study-wide points: At VDJ recombination sites, type 1 diabetes patients had fewer insertions and more deleted nucleotides.

This receptor was taken from a young woman in good health. The sequencing sample was made of central memory CD4+ T cells from blood.

CDR3: CASSPRVSGAKGYEQYF. CDR3 nucleotide sequence: TGTGCCAGCTCACCACGAGTATCAGGGGCCAAGGGATACGAGCAGTACTTC. V usage is TRBV18 and J usage is TRBJ2-7; D is perhaps TRBD1 (6 bases). The CDR3 is 17 amino acids. Deletions cut 1 base from V and 4 bases from J, with 20 bases between. Per the germline V gene, CDR1 is KGHSH and CDR2 is LQKENI.